This T cell receptor beta chain was found in a study of blood T cell repertoires in COVID-19 (TCRdb year 2020). Study-wide context: Samples covering the acute and convalescent phases of COVID-19 were provided by collaborators in the United States, Italy and Spain. A de-identified subject ID, COVID-19 status, age in years and sex were almost always included in the sample metadata. The prospective study material was composed of cDNA or gDNA derived from T cells, B-cell-depleted T cells, or PBMCs. HLA class I and class II types, where available, came from metadata supplied by the sample provider rather than from assay-based typing. The repertoires were released in a freely available public database intended as a resource for research on the immune response to SARS-CoV-2. Samples were obtained from the ongoing ImmuneRACE study (first 160 participants) and from about 1,300 subjects provided by 6 global collaborators. Deeply sampled blood TCRbeta repertoires from subjects exposed to, actively infected with, or recovered from COVID-19 were included in the dataset.

CDR1 and CDR2 are drawn from the germline V gene: LGHNA, YSLEER. The CDR3 runs 18 residues from the cysteine to the phenylalanine. The DNA shown is the 54-base CDR3, in frame from base 1. Compared with germline, V lacks 1 base and J lacks 6 bases; bases without a gene match: 11. TCRbeta CDR3 regions were amplified from genomic DNA using the immunoSEQ Assay, a bias-controlled multiplex PCR. The authors' analysis ran thus. The number of nucleated cells in each sample was estimated from the amplification of reference gene primers within the assay. To quantify the absolute abundance of each unique TCRbeta CDR3 rearrangement, sequence reads were collapsed and filtered. For each sample, productive Simpson clonality was calculated as the square root of Simpson's diversity index over productive rearrangements. As stored in TCRdb, this immuneACCESS dataset retains in-frame rearrangements with V and J assigned. A fraction of the clones does not appear; measured against another copy, unresolved V genes explain less than half of the discrepancy, and the remainder lacks a known reason. V, J and clone size reflect that table, while D and trimming were determined from the DNA. This sample lists under 80,000 clones; about 87% were detected once. The biggest ten clones account for about 6.3% of the sample.

In the case of this clone: Its target antigen remains unknown. The sample holds no much larger clone one base away, and base qualities are not on file.

Collaborating institutions collected whole blood in K2EDTA tubes following their own protocols. For TCRbeta analysis, collaborator samples were shipped as frozen whole blood, as isolated PBMCs, or as DNA extracted from either sample type. The research as a whole found: The amount of clinical and demographic metadata varied by source and participant and was provided uncurated.

The sample was peripheral blood. The chain joins TRBV4-3 to TRBJ2-3, and 12 junction bases match TRBD2. This receptor was identified in a man aged 55 to 70 with acute or convalescent COVID-19. The DNA sequence is given as TGCGCCAGCAGCCAAGGTTGGACTAGCGGGGTTAATGCGGATACGCAGTATTTT. Its translation is CASSQGWTSGVNADTQYF.